These 17 T cell receptor beta chains were all obtained from the same sample, sequenced in a study of Ad26.COV2.S vaccination and SARS-CoV-2 variants. Sequencing was performed with immunoSEQ multiplex PCR; in TCRdb, only in-frame clones are kept and a portion is missing. The sample yields a few hundred thousand clones, around 91% seen once. Specified treatment: some 20 received Ad26.COV2.S at low or high dose, single or two shots; about five received placebo; per-sample allocation not given. Day 63 after the first vaccine or placebo injection was the time point for sampling. The sequences come from peripheral blood, collected in a trial of Ad26.COV2.S vaccine versus placebo. Receptors were obtained from a person aged 18-65 years who received the Ad26.COV2.S COVID-19 vaccine or a placebo.

V usage is TRBV7-9 and J usage is TRBJ2-5, with 9 bases aligning to TRBD1. This CDR3 has 16 residues. Per germline, CDR1 SEHNR and CDR2 FQNEAQ (reference sequence). V lost 5 bases and J lost 7; bases outside the gene matches: 14. CDR3 amino acids: CASSPSYRDREGTQYF. The CDR3 nucleotides read TGTGCCAGCAGCCCGAGTTACCGGGACAGGGAGGGGACCCAGTACTTC.

CDR3 in DNA: TGTGCCAGTAGTATCCCAATGGGGGAGCAGTACTTC. Translated: CASSIPMGEQYF. V gene TRBV19 combines with J gene TRBJ2-7; unclear D gene. Germline-derived CDR1 and CDR2 are LNHDA and SQIVND (reference sequence). The CDR3 spans 12 residues. Trimming stripped 3 bases from V and 7 bases from J, with 10 bases between.

The J gene is TRBJ2-5, the V gene TRBV28; TRBD2 aligns across 9 bases. CDR3 length equals 17 residues. V was pared by 4 bases and J by 7 bases, with 16 bases of the junction left unmatched. From germline, CDR1 is MDHEN and CDR2 SYDVKM. The CDR3 region has the DNA TGTGCCAGCAGTTCGCCCGGGGGTAGCGGGAGCTTTGGGACCCAGTACTTC. Amino acid sequence: CASSSPGGSGSFGTQYF.

The chain uses TRBV13 and TRBJ2-7; 11 bases are shared with TRBD1. Germline trimming cut 4 bases from V and 1 base from J; bases unmatched to any gene: 6. Looked up from germline, CDR1 is PRHDT and CDR2 is FYEKMQ (reference sequence). The CDR3 is 16 amino acids. In nucleotides, the CDR3 is TGTGCCAGCAGCTCCGGGACAGGGGGACTATCCTACGAGCAGTACTTC. Its translation: CASSSGTGGLSYEQYF. The variable domain in full, with the rest retrieved from reference TRBV13 and TRBJ2-7, is AAGVIQSPRHLIKEKRETATLKCYPIPRHDTVYWYQQGPGQDPQFLISFYEKMQSDKGSIPDRFSAQQFSDYHSELNMSSLELGDSALYFCASSSGTGGLSYEQYFGPGTRLTVT.

CDR3 bases: TGCGCCAGCAGCCAAGATTCCAGGCTTAATGAAAAACTGTTTTTT. This translates into CASSQDSRLNEKLFF. This sequence joins TRBV4-3 and TRBJ1-4; no firm D call. Germline V CDR1 and CDR2: LGHNA, YSLEER. V was shortened by 0 bases and J by 4 bases, with 9 bases between the two germline ends. This CDR3 region has 15 residues.

V and J are TRBV19 and TRBJ2-5, with D unresolved. V lost 5 bases to trimming and J lost 5 bases, with 15 bases between them. From germline, CDR1 is LNHDA and CDR2 SQIVND (reference sequence). This CDR3 is 14 amino acids long. CDR3 region: CASSGGSEVETQYF. DNA for the CDR3: TGTGCCAGTAGTGGCGGTTCAGAGGTGGAGACCCAGTACTTC.

The CDR3 protein is CAIGDLNYGYTF. For the CDR3, the DNA is TGTGCCATCGGGGATCTGAACTATGGCTACACCTTC. J is TRBJ1-2 and V is TRBV10-3; no clear D gene. CDR1 is ENHRY and CDR2 is SYGVKD in the germline V gene. Trimming cost V 8 bases and J 2 bases, with 9 bases left between them. CDR3 length: 12 amino acids.

This clone appeared once. The chain combines TRBV6-2 or TRBV6-3 with TRBJ2-7; 7 nucleotides line up with TRBD1. Germline-derived CDR1 and CDR2 are MNHEY and SVGEGT. The J segment lost 3 bases and the V segment lost 2 bases, leaving 7 bases of the junction unmatched. This CDR3 comprises 15 residues. CDR3 in amino acids: CASSYGQALFYEQYF. In nucleotides, the CDR3 is TGTGCCAGCAGTTACGGACAGGCCCTATTCTACGAGCAGTACTTC.

This CDR3 reads CANPDGGRRQETQYF. In DNA form, the CDR3 reads TGTGCCAATCCGGACGGGGGGAGGAGACAAGAGACCCAGTACTTC. This chain joins TRBV7-5 and TRBJ2-5; TRBD2 is the table's D call, not checked against the DNA. TRBV7-5 has pseudogene status. This CDR3 has 15 amino acids.

The rearrangement joins TRBV11-2 to TRBJ2-1; D is unclear. This CDR3 is built from 15 residues. The ends were cut back, 4 bases at V and 9 bases at J, with 19 bases in the middle. Germline CDR1 reads SGHAT; CDR2 reads FQNNGV. Here the CDR3 reads CASSSRGPSSGEQFF. The CDR3 nucleotides read TGTGCCAGCAGCTCTAGAGGCCCTAGTTCGGGTGAGCAGTTCTTC. The entire variable domain, with the rest obtained from reference TRBV11-2 and TRBJ2-1, is as follows: EAGVAQSPRYKIIEKRQSVAFWCNPISGHATLYWYQQILGQGPKLLIQFQNNGVVDDSQLPKDRFSAERLKGVDSTLKIQPAKLEDSAVYLCASSSRGPSSGEQFFGPGTRLTVL.

This clone was observed a few times. This chain's CDR3 is CASSLGPASYNEQFF. The CDR3 DNA sequence: TGTGCCAGCAGCTTGGGACCAGCTTCCTACAATGAGCAGTTCTTC. The chain links TRBV7-9 to TRBJ2-1; TRBD1 or TRBD2 may be the D gene (5 bases each). CDR1 and CDR2 from the germline V gene are SEHNR and FQNEAQ (reference sequence). This CDR3 spans 15 amino acids. Trimming took 3 bases from V and 1 from J, leaving 10 bases between them.

This chain uses TRBV4-1 with TRBJ1-1, with D possibly being TRBD1 (5 bases). The V and J ends lost 3 bases and 0 bases respectively, with 8 bases between them. CDR3 size: 14 residues. Germline CDR1 MGHRA, CDR2 YSYEKL. The CDR3 spells CASSQGTMNTEAFF. CDR3 DNA sequence: TGCGCCAGCAGCCAGGGGACCATGAACACTGAAGCTTTCTTT.

CDR3 coding DNA: TGTGCCAGCAGCCTTGCGAGGGATGAGGTGTTAACTGAAGCTTTCTTT. It encodes CASSLARDEVLTEAFF. The chain uses TRBV9 and TRBJ1-1; D gene uncertain. CDR3 length equals 16 residues. Germline CDR1 reads SGDLS; CDR2 reads YYNGEE. Trimming removed 4 bases from V and 5 bases from J, with 21 bases in between.

The V call is TRBV6-5, the J call TRBJ2-1; 7 nucleotides match TRBD1. Trimming at V came to 6 bases and at J to 6 bases, leaving 2 bases not matched to a gene. The CDR3 is 12 residues long. The germline V gene encodes CDR1 MNHEY and CDR2 SVGAGI. CDR3 amino acids: CASSRGSNEQFF. CDR3 coding DNA: TGTGCCAGCAGCAGGGGGAGCAATGAGCAGTTCTTC.

This chain joins TRBV18 and TRBJ2-1, with TRBD1 as a possible D gene (6 bases). V was trimmed by 2 bases and J by 7 bases, leaving 18 bases between them. Per germline, CDR1 KGHSH and CDR2 LQKENI. The CDR3 has 16 amino acids. The CDR3 here is CASSPEPGQSSNEQFF. CDR3 sequence (DNA): TGTGCCAGCTCACCAGAACCGGGACAATCCAGTAATGAGCAGTTCTTC. Using reference TRBV18 and TRBJ2-1 for the parts outside the CDR3, the full variable domain is NAGVMQNPRHLVRRRGQEARLRCSPMKGHSHVYWYRQLPEEGLKFMVYLQKENIIDESGMPKERFSAEFPKEGPSILRIQQVVRGDSAAYFCASSPEPGQSSNEQFFGPGTRLTVL.

As DNA, the CDR3 is TGCGCCAGCAGCTTAGTGCCCTCACGGGACGGGAGGGCCTCCTACGAGCAGTACTTC. Its protein product is CASSLVPSRDGRASYEQYF. The chain links TRBV5-1 to TRBJ2-7, with TRBD2 matching over 8 bases. The CDR3 contains 19 residues. The germline V gene encodes CDR1 SGHRS and CDR2 YFSETQ. J lost 0 bases, V lost 2 bases, and 16 bases had no gene match.

The V gene is TRBV3-1 (or the pseudogene TRBV3-2), the J gene TRBJ1-4, with a tentative D call TRBD1 (5 bases). CDR1 is LGHDT and CDR2 is YNNKEL in the germline V gene (reference sequence). Trimming shortened V by 4 bases and J by 0 bases, and 12 bases separated the two germline ends. The CDR3 extends over 16 amino acids. The CDR3 here is CASSLRDGATNEKLFF. As DNA, the CDR3 is TGTGCCAGCAGCCTCCGGGACGGAGCAACTAATGAAAAACTGTTTTTT.